The next 23 T cell receptor beta chains were all read from a single sample in a study of T-cell memory formation after mild COVID-19. From the 5' RACE reads, TCRdb called clonotypes with MiXCR, one entry per CDR3 protein. The sample includes 190,000 or so distinct CDR3 sequences, 20% to 25% of them seen just once. Sequencing was carried out using PBMCs or a T cell subset sorted from them (not recorded which). Every receptor here comes from an adult woman who had mild COVID-19 (a few samples of this study predate the infection). Cell type and time point are not known.

V usage is TRBV15 and J usage is TRBJ1-5, with 7 nucleotides matching TRBD1. The germline gives CDR1 LNHNV, CDR2 YYDKDF (reference sequence). V dropped 3 bases and J dropped 7; count of bases not matched to a gene: 6. The CDR3 contains 14 residues. CDR3 nucleotide sequence: TGTGCCACCAGCAGCCTACAGGGGTACCAGCCCCAGCATTTT. It specifies CATSSLQGYQPQHF.

Only a few counts were recorded for this clonotype. J is TRBJ2-1 and V is TRBV5-6, with a tentative D call TRBD2 (6 bases). The V gene lost 4 bases and the J gene lost 1 base, with 15 bases spanning the gap. Germline CDR1 SGHDT, CDR2 YYEEEE. This CDR3 is built from 16 residues. The CDR3 DNA is TGTGCCAGCAGCGCCGTCCCCGGGACTTCCTACAATGAGCAGTTCTTC. The encoded protein is CASSAVPGTSYNEQFF.

This clonotype has only a few counts. V usage is TRBV29-1 and J usage is TRBJ2-1; TRBD2 matches 10 bases. This CDR3 contains 15 residues. Trimming at V came to 3 bases and at J to 6 bases, leaving 8 bases not matched to a gene. Per germline, CDR1 SQVTM and CDR2 ANQGSEA. The CDR3 bases are TGCAGCGTTGAGGTCACTAGCGGGATTGGCAATGAGCAGTTCTTC. It translates to CSVEVTSGIGNEQFF.

The chain links TRBV12-3 or TRBV12-4 to TRBJ2-1, with D maybe TRBD2 (6 bases). The CDR3 totals 13 residues. Trimming left V 3 bases short and J 5 bases short, with 8 bases between. CDR3 in DNA: TGTGCCAGCAGTTTGACTAGGAACAATGAGCAGTTCTTC. Translated: CASSLTRNNEQFF.

Note on this clonotype: One end of the junction fails to match germline, which may point to a read error. V and J are TRBV7-7 and TRBJ2-2; D call uncertain. Germline V gives CDR1 SSHAT, CDR2 FNYEAQ (reference sequence). The CDR3 extends over 14 amino acids. The CDR3 protein is CASSLRQDPGELFF. CDR3 DNA: TGTGCTAGCAGCTTGAGGCAGGACCCCGGGGAGCTGTTTTTT.

The chain uses TRBV6-5 and TRBJ1-3; D not resolved. CDR1 is MNHEY and CDR2 is SVGAGI in the germline V gene. The CDR3 contains 16 residues. The germline V and J ends were trimmed by 1 base and 8 bases, with 18 bases remaining between them. CDR3 coding DNA: TGTGCCAGCAGTTACTTCGATGGACGGGCCTCCGACACCATATATTTT. It specifies CASSYFDGRASDTIYF.

This clonotype was seen more than once but under ten times. The chain combines TRBV5-1 with TRBJ2-7; 12 bases are a match to TRBD1. Germline values: CDR1 SGHRS, CDR2 YFSETQ. The CDR3 extends over 15 amino acids. The trim removed 1 base at V and 6 bases at J, leaving 5 bases unmatched. The DNA for the CDR3 is TGCGCCAGCAGCTTGACCGGGACAGGGGGCATCGAGCAGTACTTC. Translating gives CASSLTGTGGIEQYF.

V and J are TRBV2 and TRBJ2-7; D gene unclear. The CDR3 loop spans 12 amino acids. The germline V and J ends were trimmed by 5 bases and 3 bases, with 8 bases remaining between them. CDR1 and CDR2 from the germline V gene are SNHLY and FYNNEI. The CDR3 sequence: CASSWVSYEQYF. In DNA form, the CDR3 reads TGTGCCAGCAGTTGGGTCAGCTACGAGCAGTACTTC.

The table lists this clonotype with a few counts. The chain recombines TRBV6-5 with TRBJ1-1; D gene ambiguous. CDR1 is MNHEY and CDR2 is SVGAGI in the germline V gene. V dropped 0 bases and J dropped 4 bases, with 12 bases sitting between them. The length of the CDR3 is 15 residues. CDR3 nucleotides: TGTGCCAGCAGTTACTCTGTTGGTCAGATCACTGAAGCTTTCTTT. Translated, it gives CASSYSVGQITEAFF.

The chain carries TRBV12-3 or TRBV12-4 and TRBJ2-1, with TRBD2 matching 9 bases. The junction had 14 bases not matched to a gene; V was cut back by 5 bases and J by 6 bases. The CDR3 loop spans 17 amino acids. The CDR3 loop reads CASSPFRELAGFNEQFF. The CDR3, as DNA: TGTGCCAGCAGTCCTTTTAGAGAGCTAGCGGGATTCAATGAGCAGTTCTTC.

V is TRBV9 and J is TRBJ2-7; D remains unclear. The CDR3 consists of 17 residues. The V and J ends lost 0 bases and 2 bases respectively, with 18 bases between them. Germline V gene data show CDR1 as SGDLS and CDR2 as YYNGEE. The CDR3 loop is CASSVGTAASPTYEQYF. Written as DNA, the CDR3 is TGTGCCAGCAGCGTAGGGACCGCAGCTTCGCCGACCTACGAGCAGTACTTC.

The J gene is TRBJ2-7, the V gene TRBV7-2; D call uncertain. This CDR3 has 15 residues. Per germline, CDR1 SGHTA and CDR2 FQGNSA. V lost 0 bases to trimming and J lost 2 bases, with 11 bases between them. This CDR3 reads CASSLAENSTYEQYF. The CDR3 DNA is TGTGCCAGCAGCTTAGCCGAAAACAGTACCTACGAGCAGTACTTC.

This clonotype was detected only a few times. The chain is built from TRBV7-3 and TRBJ2-1; either TRBD1 or TRBD2 may supply D (5 bases each). V was cut by 5 bases and J by 9 bases, with 23 bases left in between. CDR1 SGHTA and CDR2 FQGTGA come from the germline V gene. CDR3 length: 16 amino acids. As DNA, the CDR3 is TGTGCCAGCAGCCCCCAGGCGACACTAGTGCAGGGTGAGCAGTTCTTC. It translates to CASSPQATLVQGEQFF.

This clonotype was found a few times. The chain employs TRBV13 and TRBJ2-7; possibly TRBD2 for D (5 bases). CDR1 and CDR2 (germline): PRHDT, FYEKMQ (reference sequence). This CDR3 is built from 16 residues. V was shortened by 4 bases and J by 7 bases, with 23 bases between the two germline ends. In DNA, the CDR3 is TGTGCCAGCAGCTCCCTGTCATCTGGGCCGGCGGGTGAGCAGTACTTC. Its protein product is CASSSLSSGPAGEQYF.

This clonotype was detected only a few times. The genes are TRBV9 and TRBJ2-1, with TRBD1 matching over 10 bases. The germline V gene encodes CDR1 SGDLS and CDR2 YYNGEE. CDR3 length: 15 residues. The V segment lost 3 bases and the J segment 5 bases; nucleotides outside the gene matches: 5. This CDR3 is CASSDTGTGDNEQFF. CDR3 coding DNA: TGTGCCAGCAGCGATACCGGGACAGGGGACAATGAGCAGTTCTTC.

The chain joins TRBV5-1 to TRBJ2-1, with 10 bases lining up with TRBD2. The V gene end was trimmed by 5 bases and the J gene end by 7 bases; junction bases not matched to a gene: 9. CDR1 SGHRS and CDR2 YFSETQ come from the germline V gene. The CDR3 runs 15 residues. This CDR3 reads CASSPDASGGNEQFF. CDR3 nucleotide sequence: TGCGCCAGCAGTCCGGACGCTAGCGGGGGAAATGAGCAGTTCTTC.

In its sample, this clonotype was seen a few times. The chain has TRBV9 and TRBJ2-3; 8 bases fit TRBD2. The length of the CDR3 is 20 residues. Per germline, CDR1 SGDLS and CDR2 YYNGEE. The junction had 15 bases not matched to a gene; V was cut back by 0 bases and J by 0 bases. The CDR3 loop reads CASSVEFRAGVPGSTDTQYF. CDR3 nucleotides: TGTGCCAGCAGCGTAGAATTCCGAGCGGGAGTTCCGGGGAGCACAGATACGCAGTATTTT.

This clonotype has only a few counts. The gene calls are TRBV27 and TRBJ2-5; D not resolved. Germline V lookup: CDR1 MNHEY, CDR2 SMNVEV (reference sequence). The CDR3 is 15 residues long. The ends were cut back, 2 bases at V and 2 bases at J, with 12 bases in the middle. CDR3 amino acids: CASSLNGWAQETQYF. CDR3 nucleotide sequence: TGTGCCAGCAGTTTAAACGGATGGGCTCAAGAGACCCAGTACTTC.

CDR3 coding DNA: TGTGCCAGCAGCTTAGAGCTAGCGGGAGGTATAGATACGCAGTATTTT. Translated: CASSLELAGGIDTQYF. The chain links TRBV7-2 to TRBJ2-3, with TRBD2 matching over 11 bases. This CDR3 is built from 16 residues. V shed 1 base, J shed 5 bases, and the junction held 5 bases outside the gene matches. CDR1 and CDR2 (germline): SGHTA, FQGNSA.

There are a few counts of this clonotype. This chain uses TRBV9 with TRBJ2-3; either TRBD1 or TRBD2 may supply D (6 bases each). The germline V gene encodes CDR1 SGDLS and CDR2 YYNGEE. Trimming stripped 1 base from V and 2 bases from J, with 8 bases between. CDR3 size: 14 residues. The CDR3 coding sequence is TGTGCCAGCAGCGTATGGGGGGCCACAGATACGCAGTATTTT. Protein sequence: CASSVWGATDTQYF.

The chain has TRBV13 and TRBJ2-7; D call uncertain. CDR3 size: 14 residues. The V gene lost 6 bases and the J gene lost 1 base, with 13 bases spanning the gap. The V gene's germline CDR1 is PRHDT and CDR2 FYEKMQ (reference sequence). The CDR3 DNA reads TGTGCCAGCAGTTCCCAGGCACCGTCCTACGAGCAGTACTTC. Protein: CASSSQAPSYEQYF.

This clonotype has more than one count but fewer than ten. The rearrangement links TRBV9 to TRBJ1-4; D is possibly TRBD1 (5 bases). In germline, CDR1 is SGDLS, CDR2 YYNGEE. The CDR3 is 15 amino acids. The V gene lost 3 bases and the J gene lost 6 bases, with 15 bases spanning the gap. The CDR3 DNA follows: TGTGCCAGCAGCGGTTGGGACGGAGGCCATGAAAAACTGTTTTTT. This encodes CASSGWDGGHEKLFF.

This clonotype was counted a few times. The chain joins TRBV4-2 to TRBJ2-1; 10 nucleotides agree with TRBD2. V was clipped by 1 base and J by 9 bases; unmatched bases: 12. The CDR3 has 17 amino acids. CDR1 is LGHNA, CDR2 YNFKEQ, per germline. CDR3 loop: CASSQATGTSVDGEQFF. DNA of the CDR3: TGTGCCAGCAGCCAAGCCACCGGGACTAGCGTCGATGGTGAGCAGTTCTTC.